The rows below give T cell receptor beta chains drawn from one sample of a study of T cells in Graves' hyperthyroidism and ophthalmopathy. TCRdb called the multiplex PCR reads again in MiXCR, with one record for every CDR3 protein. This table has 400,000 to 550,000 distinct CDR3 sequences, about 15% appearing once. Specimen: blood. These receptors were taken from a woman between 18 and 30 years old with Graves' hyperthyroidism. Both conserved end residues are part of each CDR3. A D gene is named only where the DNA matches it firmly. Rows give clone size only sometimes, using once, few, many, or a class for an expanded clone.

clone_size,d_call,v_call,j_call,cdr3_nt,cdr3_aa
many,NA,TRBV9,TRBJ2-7,TGTGCCAGCAGCGTAGAGTTGCAGGGCGAGCAGTACTTC,CASSVELQGEQYF
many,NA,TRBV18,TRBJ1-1,TGTGCCAGCTCACCGGGGCTGAACACTGAAGCTTTCTTT,CASSPGLNTEAFF
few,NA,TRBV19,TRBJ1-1,TGTGCCAGTAGAAGACGCAGGGATAGCACTGAAGCTTTCTTT,CASRRRRDSTEAFF
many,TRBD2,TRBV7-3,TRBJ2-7,TGTGCCAGCAGCCCGGTGGGACTAGCGGGAGACGAGCAGTACTTC,CASSPVGLAGDEQYF
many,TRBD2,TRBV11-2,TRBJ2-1,TGTGCCAGCAGCCTAACCGGCGGCGGGAGGACCCAGAATGAGCAGTTCTTC,CASSLTGGGRTQNEQFF
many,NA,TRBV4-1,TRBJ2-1,TGCGCCAGCAGCCAAGTTATTCTAGCCTACAATGAGCAGTTCTTC,CASSQVILAYNEQFF
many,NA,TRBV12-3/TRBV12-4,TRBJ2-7,TGTGCCAGCAGTTCGGGAGAGGGGACCTACGAGCAGTACTTC,CASSSGEGTYEQYF
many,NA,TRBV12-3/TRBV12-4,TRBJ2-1,TGTGCCAGCAGTGGCGTCGGGGCCGCGTATGAGCAGTTCTTC,CASSGVGAAYEQFF
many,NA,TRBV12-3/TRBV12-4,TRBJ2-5,TGTGCCAGCAGCCAATGGCACCAAGGAGGGACCCAGTACTTC,CASSQWHQGGTQYF
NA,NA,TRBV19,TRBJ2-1,TGTGCCAGTAGTATATCCCTTTCGGGACCCAGCAATGAGCAGTTCTTC,CASSISLSGPSNEQFF
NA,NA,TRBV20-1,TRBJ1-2,TGCAGTGCTCTCCAGGGGTATGGCTACACCTTC,CSALQGYGYTF
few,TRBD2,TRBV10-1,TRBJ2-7,TGCGCCAGCAGTGAGTTTCCTGGGACTAGCGCCTACGAGCAGTACTTC,CASSEFPGTSAYEQYF
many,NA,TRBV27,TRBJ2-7,TGTGCCAGCAGTTTACGTCTGGGCTACGAGCAGTACTTC,CASSLRLGYEQYF
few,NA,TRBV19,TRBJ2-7,TGTGCCAGTAGTATTCGGGACGGATCCTACGAGCAGTACTTC,CASSIRDGSYEQYF
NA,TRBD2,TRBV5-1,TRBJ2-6,TGCGCCAGCAGCTTGGCGGCTAGCGGGTCGGCCTCTGGGGCCAACGTCCTGACTTTC,CASSLAASGSASGANVLTF
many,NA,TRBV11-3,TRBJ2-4,TGTGCCAGCAGCTTAGTGTGGAGCGCCAAAAACATTCAGTACTTC,CASSLVWSAKNIQYF
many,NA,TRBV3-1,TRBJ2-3,TGTGCCAGCAGCCAAAACCCTAGCGTGAGCACAGATACGCAGTATTTT,CASSQNPSVSTDTQYF
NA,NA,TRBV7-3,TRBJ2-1,TGTGCCAGCAGCTTATCGCGGAATGCCTACAATGAGCAGTTCTTC,CASSLSRNAYNEQFF
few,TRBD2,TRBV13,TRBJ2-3,TGTGCCAGCAGCTTAGATGGGCTAGCGGGAGGGCTAAGCACAGATACGCAGTATTTT,CASSLDGLAGGLSTDTQYF
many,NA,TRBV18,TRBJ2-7,TGTGCCAGCTCACCCGCCGGGGGCACCTACGAGCAGTACTTC,CASSPAGGTYEQYF
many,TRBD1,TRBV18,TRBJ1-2,TGTGCCAGCTCACGCGCCGGAGACAGGGACTATGGCTACACCTTC,CASSRAGDRDYGYTF
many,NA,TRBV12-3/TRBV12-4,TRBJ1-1,TGTGCCAGCAGGCCCACGGGAATGAACACTGAAGCTTTCTTT,CASRPTGMNTEAFF
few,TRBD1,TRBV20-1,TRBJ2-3,TGCAGTGCTACAGGGGGCATAGTCACAGATACGCAGTATTTT,CSATGGIVTDTQYF
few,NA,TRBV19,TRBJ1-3,TGTGCCAGTAGTGAACAACAGGGCGCCAACACCATATATTTT,CASSEQQGANTIYF
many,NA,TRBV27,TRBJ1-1,TGTGCCAGCAGCTTAAGCAGGAACACTGAAGCTTTCTTT,CASSLSRNTEAFF
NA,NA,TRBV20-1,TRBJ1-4,TGCGGCCACAGGGCCCATAATGAAAAACTGTTTTTT,CGHRAHNEKLFF